This T cell receptor (beta chain) was captured in a study of shared clonotypes between healthy human individuals. Regarding the study as a whole: Relative to clonotypes present in all four donors, those not shared had lower generation probabilities.

The healthy adult donors were HIV-negative and reported no recent acute infections or vaccinations. Caucasian adults living in Nashville, Tennessee, provided all samples. V gave up 9 bases and J gave up 10 bases; unmatched junction bases: 10. CDR1 is SGHKS and CDR2 is YYEKEE in the germline V gene (reference sequence). The CDR3 consists of 14 residues. Genomic DNA belonging to each subset was distributed in equal measure over several immunoSEQ plates. Using immunoSEQ multiplex PCR, the repertoire was profiled, and TCRdb retains in-frame clones only, with some absent. This sample has 1.6 million or so clones, with approximately 97% found just once. Worth noting for this clone: The antigen remains unidentified.

The clonotype originates from a man aged 25-40 years in good health. The genes are TRBV5-5 and TRBJ2-1; 13 bases match TRBD2. The specimen sequenced was naive CD4+ T cells sorted from blood. Subset noted: CD45RA+ positively selected. This chain's CDR3 is CATTLTSGRVEQFF. CDR3 DNA: TGTGCCACCACCTTAACTAGCGGGAGGGTGGAGCAGTTCTTC.